This T cell receptor (beta chain) was obtained from a study of response to subunit inactivated influenza vaccine. General study results and limits: It was suggested by the authors that few new T cells are recruited by each seasonal influenza vaccination.

Trimming at V came to 4 bases and at J to 4 bases, leaving 8 bases not matched to a gene. Germline V gives CDR1 LNHNV, CDR2 YYDKDF (reference sequence). The length of the CDR3 is 15 residues. This clonotype was detected a few times. The antigen is undetermined. Each CDR3 protein is one row after TCRdb ran MiXCR on the RT-PCR reads. The sample lists more than 150,000 distinct CDR3 sequences, around 10% occurring once. This material consisted of CD8+ T cells sorted from PBMCs, taken roughly 24 months after vaccination. This sequence was found in a man aged 45-69 years who received an inactivated influenza vaccine. This chain joins TRBV15 and TRBJ1-2; TRBD1 agrees at 8 bases. The CDR3 region is CATSIARGTGYGYTF. The CDR3 DNA sequence: TGTGCCACCAGCATAGCGAGGGGGACAGGCTATGGCTACACCTTC.